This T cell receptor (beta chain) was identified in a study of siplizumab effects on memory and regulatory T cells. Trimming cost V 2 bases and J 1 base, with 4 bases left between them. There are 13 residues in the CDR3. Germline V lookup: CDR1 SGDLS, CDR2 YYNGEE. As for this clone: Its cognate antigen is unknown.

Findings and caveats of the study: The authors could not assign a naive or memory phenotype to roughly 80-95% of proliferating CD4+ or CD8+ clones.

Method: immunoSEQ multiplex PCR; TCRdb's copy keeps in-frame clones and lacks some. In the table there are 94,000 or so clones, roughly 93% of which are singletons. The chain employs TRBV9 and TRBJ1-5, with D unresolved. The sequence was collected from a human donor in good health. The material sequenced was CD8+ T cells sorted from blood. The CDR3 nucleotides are TGTGCCAGCAGCGTCGGAAGCAATCAGCCCCAGCATTTT. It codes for CASSVGSNQPQHF.